The entry that follows covers one T cell receptor (beta chain) sequence. As yet, its antigen is unknown. This CDR3 has 15 residues. Germline assignment: CDR1 MNHEY and CDR2 SMNVEV (reference sequence). The ends lost 2 bases at V and 12 bases at J; junction bases unmatched: 10. This sample is part of a study of blood T cells in healthy people across ages. Through a sample-barcoded 5' primer and a J-beta primer mix, a second PCR was run for roughly 6 to 12 cycles. Tagging of each cDNA molecule was performed by a template-switch adaptor with 12 random nucleotides. Each CDR3 protein is one row after TCRdb ran MiXCR on the 5' RACE reads. Of about 580,000 distinct CDR3 sequences listed, around 48% are singletons. Whole-study findings and limits: More naive CD4+ cells and higher diversity were found in long-lived than in aged donors.

The specimen was blood. This TCR was sampled from a man older than 75 in good health. The chain is built from TRBV27 and TRBJ1-6, with 7 bases fitting TRBD1. In nucleotides, the CDR3 is TGTGCCAGCAGTTTACGGGCGACAGGGCGTTTACCCCTCCACTTT. This translates into CASSLRATGRLPLHF.